This TCR beta chain was found in a study of T cells in Graves' hyperthyroidism and ophthalmopathy. Template material for amplifying TCR beta CDR3 regions consisted of RNA transcripts. With the HTBI primer set, the TCR CDR3 went through a first round of RT-PCR. TCRdb processed the multiplex PCR reads anew with MiXCR; each CDR3 protein has one entry. Altogether a few hundred thousand distinct CDR3 sequences are present, more than 20% being singletons, with the ten largest covering around 27%. This clonotype was recorded many times. Sequenced input: blood. The receptor was derived from a man between 18 and 35 years old with Graves' hyperthyroidism.

This chain's CDR3 is CASSSPRQGREQYF. The CDR3 DNA is TGTGCCAGCAGCTCCCCGAGACAGGGGCGGGAGCAGTACTTC. The rearrangement links TRBV11-2 to TRBJ2-7; TRBD1 agrees at 8 bases. V gave up 4 bases and J gave up 7 bases; unmatched junction bases: 9. The CDR3 sequence is 14 residues long. CDR1 SGHAT and CDR2 FQNNGV come from the germline V gene.